This passage covers 8 T cell receptor beta chains from one sample sequenced in a study of blood T cell repertoires in COVID-19. Using immunoSEQ multiplex PCR, the repertoire was profiled, and TCRdb retains in-frame clones only, with some absent. The data contain 170,000 or so clones, roughly 85% of them singletons. Sample: PBMCs or T cells enriched from blood (not recorded which). Receptor source: a woman under 30 who had recovered from COVID-19.

The DNA of the CDR3 is TGTGCCAGCAGTTCCGAACCGACTAGCGGGTTCGGGGAGACCCAGTACTTC. Protein product: CASSSEPTSGFGETQYF. This sequence joins TRBV27 and TRBJ2-5; 10 bases map to TRBD2. Per germline, CDR1 MNHEY and CDR2 SMNVEV (reference sequence). The CDR3 loop spans 17 amino acids. V lost 4 bases and J lost 5; bases outside the gene matches: 13.

The rearrangement uses TRBV6-1 and TRBJ2-4, with a tentative D call TRBD2 (6 bases). V was shortened by 2 bases and J by 7 bases, with 12 bases between the two germline ends. There are 14 residues in the CDR3. The germline V gene encodes CDR1 MNHNS and CDR2 SASEGT. CDR3 sequence reads: CASSESGTVNIQYF. For the CDR3, the DNA is TGTGCCAGCAGTGAATCCGGGACTGTCAACATTCAGTACTTC.

V gene TRBV4-3 combines with J gene TRBJ2-1; possible D gene TRBD2, 5 bases. Trimming took 0 bases from V and 8 from J, leaving 20 bases between them. The CDR3 totals 17 residues. The germline V gene encodes CDR1 LGHNA and CDR2 YSLEER. The chain's CDR3 is CASSQDPISGHVDEQFF. Here the CDR3 DNA reads TGCGCCAGCAGCCAAGACCCCATCAGCGGTCATGTGGATGAGCAGTTCTTC.

The chain combines TRBV6-5 with TRBJ1-1; 9 bases align to TRBD1. CDR3 size: 15 residues. The germline V gene encodes CDR1 MNHEY and CDR2 SVGAGI. The junction had 5 bases not matched to a gene; V was cut back by 0 bases and J by 6 bases. CDR3 coding DNA: TGTGCCAGCAGTTACTCGATTTGGACAGGGGCTGAAGCTTTCTTT. Protein product: CASSYSIWTGAEAFF.

The chain joins TRBV6-4 to TRBJ2-5; a possible D gene is TRBD2 (5 bases). Trimming stripped 4 bases from V and 4 bases from J, with 10 bases between. The CDR3 contains 13 residues. The germline V gene encodes CDR1 MRHNA and CDR2 SNTAGT. The CDR3 spells CASSGNRGETQYF. The CDR3 nucleotides read TGTGCCAGCAGTGGCAACCGGGGAGAGACCCAGTACTTC.

The V call is TRBV28, the J call TRBJ2-1; D not resolved. Trimming stripped 5 bases from V and 11 bases from J, with 13 bases between. Looked up from germline, CDR1 is MDHEN and CDR2 is SYDVKM. This CDR3 spans 12 amino acids. The CDR3 region is CASSLRQKKQFF. The DNA of the CDR3 is TGTGCCAGCAGTCTTCGCCAGAAGAAGCAGTTCTTC.

This clone was counted once. J is TRBJ1-1 and V is TRBV7-6, with TRBD1 as a possible D gene (5 bases). Deletions cut 1 base from V and 0 bases from J, with 9 bases between. Germline-derived CDR1 and CDR2 are SGHVS and FNYEAQ. The CDR3 runs to 15 residues. CDR3 loop: CASSLGQGLNTEAFF. CDR3 DNA sequence: TGTGCCAGCAGCTTAGGTCAGGGTTTGAACACTGAAGCTTTCTTT.

This clone has just a few counts. This sequence joins TRBV28 and TRBJ2-5; 10 bases are shared with TRBD1. This CDR3 has 16 amino acids. Germline CDR1 MDHEN, CDR2 SYDVKM. With 3 bases clipped from V and 1 base from J, the junction kept 5 bases outside the gene matches. The CDR3 nucleotides read TGTGCCAGCAGTTTGCTGGGGACAGGGGTCCAAGAGACCCAGTACTTC. It codes for CASSLLGTGVQETQYF.